This TCR beta chain was obtained from a study of identical twins. Looked up from germline, CDR1 is ENHRY and CDR2 is SYGVKD. The CDR3 has 13 residues. V was clipped by 6 bases and J by 1 base, with 10 bases between them. TCRdb itself ran the 5' RACE reads through MiXCR, one entry per CDR3 protein. The table includes fewer than 900,000 distinct CDR3 sequences, around 20% detected once. This sample was also put to use in a study of T cells expressing NK-cell markers. That report adds: Sequenced donors, eight in total, included seven who were HCMV-seropositive and one who was seronegative. Once again these clonotypes came out on top in the CD3+CD56-NKG2C+ fraction of a few donors.

The TCR was taken from a woman aged 18 to 35 in good health. This rearrangement joins TRBV10-3 to TRBJ2-7; a weak D match, TRBD2 (6 bases). Material for sequencing was PBMCs. CDR3 residues: CAIRASDSYEQYF. The CDR3 DNA reads TGTGCCATCAGAGCTAGCGATTCCTACGAGCAGTACTTC.